The 8 T cell receptor beta chains reported below all come from one sample, sequenced in a study of blood T cell repertoires in COVID-19. TCRdb's table, derived via immunoSEQ multiplex PCR, lists solely in-frame clones and lacks some. The data hold roughly 200,000 clones, with around 84% observed a single time. Sequences were obtained from peripheral blood. The receptors were gathered from a human donor in a cohort sampled during active COVID-19.

V is TRBV7-9 and J is TRBJ1-1; the match to TRBD1 covers 7 bases. The CDR3 length is 14 residues. Germline V gene data show CDR1 as SEHNR and CDR2 as FQNEAQ (reference sequence). The junction had 6 bases not matched to a gene; V was cut back by 8 bases and J by 0 bases. The CDR3, as DNA: TGTGCCAGCCTGGCAGGGGGTATGAACACTGAAGCTTTCTTT. Translating gives CASLAGGMNTEAFF.

The V gene is TRBV2, the J gene TRBJ1-3, with 7 bases that match TRBD1. Germline CDR1 is SNHLY and CDR2 is FYNNEI. The J segment lost 5 bases and the V segment lost 7 bases, leaving 11 bases of the junction unmatched. The CDR3 runs to 15 residues. CDR3 sequence (DNA): TGTGCCAGCACGATTCACAGGGGAGATCGAAACACCATATATTTT. Translated, it gives CASTIHRGDRNTIYF.

The V gene is TRBV18, the J gene TRBJ1-2; 7 nucleotides align to TRBD1. The CDR3 spans 15 residues. Per germline, CDR1 KGHSH and CDR2 LQKENI. Losses at the gene ends were 0 bases for V and 0 bases for J; bases not matched to a gene: 1. The CDR3 reads CASSPPDRANYGYTF. The CDR3 coding sequence is TGTGCCAGCTCACCACCCGACAGGGCTAACTATGGCTACACCTTC.

This chain joins TRBV19 and TRBJ1-5; 10 bases line up with TRBD1. From germline, CDR1 is LNHDA and CDR2 SQIVND (reference sequence). This CDR3 contains 16 residues. With V trimmed by 5 bases and J by 7 bases, 11 bases remained unmatched. CDR3 sequence: CASSPRQGANRQPQHF. In nucleotides, the CDR3 is TGTGCCAGTAGTCCCAGACAGGGGGCTAACAGACAGCCCCAGCATTTT.

V and J are TRBV5-1 and TRBJ2-6; TRBD1 matches at 8 bases. The CDR3 contains 16 residues. Unmatched junction bases numbered 4, after V lost 4 bases and J lost 1 base. CDR1 is SGHRS and CDR2 is YFSETQ in the germline V gene. The CDR3 loop is CASSPTGVSGANVLTF. For the CDR3, the DNA is TGCGCCAGCAGCCCGACAGGGGTTTCTGGGGCCAACGTCCTGACTTTC.

DNA for the CDR3: TGTGCCAGTAGTAAGGCCGGGAGGAACACTGAAGCTTTCTTT. This encodes CASSKAGRNTEAFF. V usage is TRBV19 and J usage is TRBJ1-1; D remains ambiguous. CDR1 is LNHDA and CDR2 is SQIVND in the germline V gene (reference sequence). The CDR3 runs 14 residues. Trimming took 4 bases from V and 1 from J, leaving 10 bases between them.

V is TRBV19 and J is TRBJ2-2; TRBD2 might be the D (5 bases). Germline V gene sequence: CDR1 LNHDA, CDR2 SQIVND (reference sequence). This CDR3 is 16 amino acids long. Trimming removed 4 bases from V and 4 bases from J, with 16 bases in between. Here the CDR3 reads CASSKRLTTGTGELFF. CDR3 DNA: TGTGCCAGTAGTAAGCGACTAACCACCGGCACCGGGGAGCTGTTTTTT. The variable domain in full, completed from reference TRBV19 and TRBJ2-2, reads DGGITQSPKYLFRKEGQNVTLSCEQNLNHDAMYWYRQDPGQGLRLIYYSQIVNDFQKGDIAEGYSVSREKKESFPLTVTSAQKNPTAFYLCASSKRLTTGTGELFFGEGSRLTVL.

CDR3 loop: CASSRTGGGITEAFF. Written as DNA, the CDR3 is TGTGCCAGCAGCCGAACAGGGGGAGGCATCACTGAAGCTTTCTTT. V and J are TRBV6-5 and TRBJ1-1; 8 bases agree with TRBD1. With V trimmed by 6 bases and J by 4 bases, 10 bases remained unmatched. This CDR3 spans 15 amino acids. Germline assignment: CDR1 MNHEY and CDR2 SVGAGI.